The source of this T cell receptor (beta chain) is a study of shared clonotypes between healthy human individuals. Assay: immunoSEQ multiplex PCR; the TCRdb copy retains only in-frame clones and omits some. The sample carries about 460,000 clones, around 77% recorded once. The CDR3 is 14 amino acids. CDR1 is SQVTM and CDR2 is ANQGSEA in the germline V gene. V was cut by 6 bases and J by 0 bases, with 12 bases left in between. The donor population consisted of healthy HIV-negative adults with no recent acute infections or vaccinations. Every donor was a Caucasian adult from Nashville, Tennessee. V gene TRBV29-1 combines with J gene TRBJ1-3; D is unclear. The sequenced sample consisted of PBMCs. This receptor was identified in a woman between 40 and 55 years old in good health. Some clones in this sample may be carry-over from other donors' samples. CDR3 residues: CSVAQAGSGNTIYF. For the CDR3, the DNA is TGCAGCGTCGCGCAGGCTGGCTCTGGAAACACCATATATTTT.